The 24 T cell receptor beta chains reported below all come from one sample, sequenced in a study of T cell responses to AZD1222 COVID-19 vaccine. Produced via immunoSEQ multiplex PCR; TCRdb's table is partial and in-frame only. The sample contains roughly 120,000 clones, about 87% of which appear only once. Sequences were derived from peripheral blood, sampled on day 0 of AZD1222 vaccination. The receptor set was obtained from an adult in good health.

The chain recombines TRBV7-6 with TRBJ2-1, with D perhaps matching TRBD1 or TRBD2 (7 bases each). The CDR3 length is 16 residues. Between the trimmed V and J ends, which lost 2 bases and 5 bases, there was a span of 16 bases. Germline CDR1 is SGHVS and CDR2 is FNYEAQ. CDR3 in amino acids: CASSLRGRGLHNEQFF. For the CDR3, the DNA is TGTGCCAGCAGCTTAAGGGGGAGGGGGCTCCACAATGAGCAGTTCTTC.

The chain combines TRBV9 with TRBJ2-3, with D perhaps assigned TRBD1 or TRBD2 (7 bases each). Deletions cut 4 bases from V and 7 bases from J, with 22 bases between. This CDR3 is built from 16 residues. The germline gives CDR1 SGDLS, CDR2 YYNGEE. The CDR3 DNA is TGTGCCAGCAGCTCAGGGGGGGCCCCAGCGCCGAATACGCAGTATTTT. Translated: CASSSGGAPAPNTQYF.

The rearrangement joins TRBV11-1 to TRBJ2-7; 9 nucleotides agree with TRBD1. Trimming cost V 5 bases and J 4 bases; bases outside gene matches: 9. This CDR3 contains 15 residues. Per germline, CDR1 SGHAT and CDR2 FQDESV (reference sequence). This CDR3 is CASSQGSGQGYEQYF. The DNA of the CDR3 is TGTGCCAGCAGCCAAGGGAGTGGACAGGGGTACGAGCAGTACTTC.

The chain couples TRBV28 to TRBJ1-6; D perhaps matches TRBD1 (5 bases). The CDR3 runs to 15 residues. Looked up from germline, CDR1 is MDHEN and CDR2 is SYDVKM. V lost 6 bases and J lost 7, with 16 bases in between. The CDR3 nucleotides read TGTGCCAGCAGCCCACCGGGACTGGGGAATTCACCCCTCCACTTT. This sequence encodes CASSPPGLGNSPLHF.

As DNA, the CDR3 is TGTGCCAGCAGCTTAGGGGGGGACGATTATAGCAATCAGCCCCAGCATTTT. Its protein is CASSLGGDDYSNQPQHF. The chain combines TRBV7-2 with TRBJ1-5, with D tentatively TRBD1 (5 bases). V was trimmed by 1 base and J by 0 bases, leaving 13 bases between them. CDR3 length: 17 residues. CDR1 SGHTA and CDR2 FQGNSA come from the germline V gene.

The chain links TRBV5-5 to TRBJ1-5; a weak D match, TRBD1 (6 bases). This CDR3 region has 15 residues. Trimming took off 2 bases at V and 0 bases at J, with 9 bases between the two ends. Germline CDR1 is SGHKS and CDR2 is YYEKEE (reference sequence). This CDR3 reads CASSFTGSSNQPQHF. Written as DNA, the CDR3 is TGTGCCAGCAGCTTTACAGGGAGTAGCAATCAGCCCCAGCATTTT.

J is TRBJ2-2 and V is TRBV6-5; D is uncertain. CDR1 is MNHEY and CDR2 is SVGAGI in the germline V gene. Trimming left V 6 bases short and J 1 base short, with 9 bases between. This CDR3 is built from 14 residues. CDR3 region: CASRPERNTGELFF. CDR3 sequence (DNA): TGTGCCAGCAGACCCGAGAGGAACACCGGGGAGCTGTTTTTT.

The chain is built from TRBV11-3 and TRBJ1-4; TRBD1 matches 9 bases. With V trimmed by 1 base and J by 8 bases, 5 bases remained unmatched. The CDR3 consists of 15 residues. Germline V gene data show CDR1 as SGHNT and CDR2 as YENEEA. The CDR3 nucleotides read TGTGCCAGCAGCTTAGCCGGGACAGGGAGGGAAAAACTGTTTTTT. It translates to CASSLAGTGREKLFF.

This clone appeared many times. The chain recombines TRBV30 with TRBJ1-2; no reliable D call. The V end lost 1 base, the J end lost 8 bases, and 8 bases lay between the germline ends. This CDR3 comprises 11 residues. Germline assignment: CDR1 GTSNPN and CDR2 SVGIG (reference sequence). In DNA form, the CDR3 reads TGTGCCTGGAGTGCTGGTAGAGGCTACACCTTC. Translating gives CAWSAGRGYTF.

J is TRBJ2-1 and V is TRBV19; TRBD2 matches 8 bases. The CDR3 loop spans 14 amino acids. Germline V CDR1 and CDR2: LNHDA, SQIVND (reference sequence). Unmatched junction bases numbered 7, after V lost 4 bases and J lost 8 bases. The CDR3 bases are TGTGCCAGTAGTAACGGCGGGGGGATATATGAGCAGTTCTTC. It translates to CASSNGGGIYEQFF.

The chain carries TRBV18 and TRBJ2-1; tentatively, D is TRBD2 (5 bases). Germline CDR1 is KGHSH and CDR2 is LQKENI. The length of the CDR3 is 17 residues. V was shortened by 3 bases and J by 6 bases, with 21 bases between the two germline ends. The CDR3 DNA is TGTGCCAGCTCACCGCTTTCATCGGCGGCTGAGGGCAATGAGCAGTTCTTC. It specifies CASSPLSSAAEGNEQFF. The full variable domain, its missing parts supplied by reference TRBV18 and TRBJ2-1, is NAGVMQNPRHLVRRRGQEARLRCSPMKGHSHVYWYRQLPEEGLKFMVYLQKENIIDESGMPKERFSAEFPKEGPSILRIQQVVRGDSAAYFCASSPLSSAAEGNEQFFGPGTRLTVL.

In its sample, this clone was seen once. The chain couples TRBV5-8 to TRBJ2-4, with TRBD2 matching over 14 bases. Germline values: CDR1 SGHTS, CDR2 YDEGEE. The CDR3 spans 16 residues. Unmatched junction bases numbered 3, after V lost 0 bases and J lost 7 bases. The CDR3 is CASSLVGLAGENIQYF. CDR3 in DNA: TGTGCCAGCAGCTTGGTGGGACTAGCGGGAGAGAACATTCAGTACTTC.

CDR3 DNA sequence: TGTGCCAGCAGCAAAGAAACCTACGAGCAGTACTTC. Protein sequence: CASSKETYEQYF. J is TRBJ2-7 and V is TRBV25-1; D uncertain. V was shortened by 6 bases and J by 2 bases, with 8 bases between the two germline ends. CDR1 MGHDK and CDR2 SYGVNS come from the germline V gene. The CDR3 spans 12 residues.

This chain uses TRBV7-8 with TRBJ2-3; D not certain. This CDR3 region has 12 residues. V lost 5 bases and J 8 bases, leaving 11 bases between the germline ends. The germline V gene has CDR1 SGHVS and CDR2 FQNEAQ. The CDR3 is CASSPYAGTQYF. The CDR3, as DNA: TGTGCCAGCAGCCCGTATGCAGGTACGCAGTATTTT.

V gene TRBV9 combines with J gene TRBJ1-1; D gene unclear. CDR1 is SGDLS, CDR2 YYNGEE, per germline. CDR3 length: 13 amino acids. V was pared by 0 bases and J by 3 bases, with 6 bases between. Here the CDR3 reads CASSVEDYTEAFF. As DNA, the CDR3 is TGTGCCAGCAGCGTAGAAGACTACACTGAAGCTTTCTTT.

The V gene is TRBV4-1, the J gene TRBJ2-1, with D maybe TRBD2 (5 bases). The CDR3 contains 18 residues. From germline, CDR1 is MGHRA and CDR2 YSYEKL. Between the trimmed V and J ends, which lost 1 base and 0 bases, there was a span of 16 bases. CDR3 in DNA: TGCGCCAGCAGCCAAGGCCGGACTGAAAAAAACTCCTACAATGAGCAGTTCTTC. Its protein product is CASSQGRTEKNSYNEQFF.

Only a few counts were recorded for this clone. This chain connects TRBV11-1 to TRBJ1-1; 8 nucleotides line up with TRBD1. CDR1 and CDR2 (germline): SGHAT, FQDESV (reference sequence). The V segment lost 2 bases and the J segment 4 bases; nucleotides outside the gene matches: 6. The CDR3 is 15 residues long. DNA for the CDR3: TGTGCCAGCAGCTTAAGGAGGACAGGGACCACTGAAGCTTTCTTT. Its protein is CASSLRRTGTTEAFF.

This clone has a single count. The rearrangement links TRBV24-1 to TRBJ1-1, with D tentatively TRBD1 (5 bases). Between the trimmed V and J ends, which lost 7 bases and 1 base, there was a span of 6 bases. The CDR3 contains 12 residues. Germline CDR1 KGHDR, CDR2 SFDVKD. The CDR3 DNA reads as TGTGCCACCAGGGGGGAGAACACTGAAGCTTTCTTT. Amino acid sequence: CATRGENTEAFF.

V usage is TRBV21-1 and J usage is TRBJ2-3. TRBV21-1 is listed as a pseudogene. The CDR3 extends over 13 amino acids. The CDR3 reads CASSKGRKDTQYF. CDR3 DNA sequence: TGTGCCAGCAGCAAAGGCCGAAAAGATACGCAGTATTTT.

The gene calls are TRBV11-3 and TRBJ2-7, with D maybe TRBD2 (5 bases). There are 13 residues in the CDR3. Trimming left V 1 base short and J 9 bases short, with 13 bases between. Germline V CDR1 and CDR2: SGHNT, YENEEA. The CDR3 DNA sequence: TGTGCCAGCAGCTTAGCGAGTAGCGCTCGGCAGTACTTC. This codes for CASSLASSARQYF.

The chain employs TRBV27 and TRBJ2-7; 10 positions agree with TRBD2. The CDR3 runs to 14 residues. V lost 5 bases and J lost 4; bases outside the gene matches: 5. The germline V gene has CDR1 MNHEY and CDR2 SMNVEV (reference sequence). The CDR3 DNA reads as TGTGCCAGCAGTGTCCTAGCGGGAGCTTACGAGCAGTACTTC. This sequence encodes CASSVLAGAYEQYF.

The chain employs TRBV28 and TRBJ1-2; TRBD1 is a possible D gene (6 bases). The germline gives CDR1 MDHEN, CDR2 SYDVKM. V lost 2 bases to trimming and J lost 8 bases, with 12 bases between them. The CDR3 runs 13 residues. CDR3 sequence reads: CASSLRRGGGYTF. CDR3 DNA sequence: TGTGCCAGCAGTTTACGCAGGGGCGGCGGCTACACCTTC.

The V call is TRBV4-3, the J call TRBJ2-5; D possibly matches TRBD1 or TRBD2 (6 bases each). Germline assignment: CDR1 LGHNA and CDR2 YSLEER. There are 14 residues in the CDR3. V lost 4 bases to trimming and J lost 4 bases, with 13 bases between them. The CDR3 here is CASSRNPGAETQYF. The DNA for the CDR3 is TGCGCCAGCAGCCGTAATCCGGGGGCAGAGACCCAGTACTTC.

The chain carries TRBV5-6 and TRBJ1-1; TRBD1 might be the D (6 bases). The CDR3 loop spans 15 amino acids. The germline V gene encodes CDR1 SGHDT and CDR2 YYEEEE. V lost 3 bases, J lost 0 bases, and 12 bases lay in between. The DNA of the CDR3 is TGTGCCAGCAGCTCCCGGGACATTATGAACACTGAAGCTTTCTTT. It is translated as CASSSRDIMNTEAFF.